This T cell receptor beta chain was identified in a study of human T cells and chemical hapten exposure (dated by TCRdb to the early 2020s). Background on the whole study: For sensitization, 2% DPC in acetone was applied to a 2 cm by 2 cm area of upper inner arm skin. Throughout the approximately 25-week study period, patients were also given weekly therapeutic DPC doses on the scalp. Patch tests used Finn chambers with 0.01% DPC on the upper back, scored after 6 days by International Contact Dermatitis Research Group standards. The patient cohort, mostly female, included alopecia areata with under or over 50% scalp involvement, alopecia totalis and alopecia universalis. Libraries were pooled for sequencing, and per-sample TCR yields varied mainly because of small differences in library volumes within the pool. Peripheral blood TCR repertoire changes were tracked in vivo in alopecia patients during primary and secondary sensitization to the hapten diphenylcyclopropenone (DPC). Blood was sampled from patients pre-sensitization (week 0) and at 2, 6 and about 24 weeks after DPC sensitization. For TCR sequencing, blood came from approximately 29 alopecia patients at anywhere from one to four time points (pre-sensitization, 2, 6 and 24 weeks).

Overall study outcomes, separate from this receptor: The number of PT1 expanded TCRs positively correlated with patch test score, significant at thresholds 8, 16 and 32 but not 4. Repeated subsampling changed both the strength of the expansion versus patch-test correlation and the threshold at which that correlation became significant. Significantly more large CDR3 similarity clusters were formed by expanded TCRs than by pre-sensitization or healthy control sets, consistent with antigen-driven responses. The number of TCRs above 1 in 1000 frequency did not change with DPC sensitization; there was no evidence of global repertoire structure alterations. Because all patients had alopecia, a presumed autoimmune disease, the immune response of the patients might differ from that of healthy individuals.

In this sample, this clonotype turned up a few times. There is no known antigen for this receptor. Base qualities were left out, and no much larger clone turns up one base away. The CDR3 measures 15 amino acids from cysteine to phenylalanine. Only CDR3 DNA remains: 45 bases, in frame from the first base. V and J lose 7 bases and 0 bases, and a span of 18 bases separates them. Via the germline V gene, CDR1 is SQVTM and CDR2 ANQGSEA. The library was produced with RACE. Sequencing was performed on a NextSeq 500. Library preparation attached unique molecular identifiers to individual cDNA molecules for quantitative, reproducible TCR counting. Both TCR alpha and TCR beta chains were sequenced from each blood RNA sample. Processing in the source paper ran as follows. Samples had a median of about 96,000 TCRs, with a range from roughly 23,224 to 700,000. The Decombinator software suite was used to annotate V, J and CDR3 in the TCR reads. To make PS versus PT1 abundance plots, every sample was subsampled to the same number of TCRs (28,000). Expanded TCRs were defined as absent before sensitization and observed at least eight times at the 2-week time point. TCRdb itself trimmed the public reads at Q25 with fastp, ran MiXCR and retained productive beta chains. One record per CDR3 amino acid sequence lists the most common genes and DNA. The V and J calls follow TCRdb's processing rather than the paper's. A total of 150,000 to 200,000 distinct CDR3 sequences appear in this sample, about 14% of them only once. The ten biggest clones cover about 1.8% of the sample.

This specimen's time point label, per the study, means: patch test 1, 2 weeks after DPC sensitization. The sample's treatment or condition, from its label and the paper: therapeutic diphenylcyclopropenone sensitization with weekly scalp DPC. At every patch-test visit, the blood draw took place before the patch test was put on. Patients were considered eligible if aged 18 to 70, diagnosed with alopecia and deemed suitable for DPC therapy, and patients were excluded if pregnant. Total RNA was isolated from unfractionated whole blood collected in Tempus Blood RNA tubes. The sample in question was whole blood, obtained in connection with sensitization to the hapten diphenylcyclopropenone (DPC). The chain was built from TRBV29-1 and TRBJ1-2; no D gene call is confident. The sequence was collected from a woman aged 25 to 39 with alopecia areata. Some clones in this sample may be carry-over from other donors' samples. The DNA reads as follows: TGCAGCGCCAAGGACCGTGGCGGGGCTAACTATGGCTACACCTTC. This encodes CSAKDRGGANYGYTF.